The rows below give T cell receptor beta chains drawn from one sample of a study of blood T cell repertoires in COVID-19. Repertoires were generated with immunoSEQ multiplex PCR, while TCRdb's copy carries only in-frame clones and drops some. The table lists around 220,000 clones, around four fifths of them singletons. Sequencing used peripheral blood. These TCRs come from a man younger than 40 with active or convalescent COVID-19. Both conserved end residues are part of each CDR3. Fields, in order: J gene, clone size, V gene, D gene, CDR3 protein, CDR3 DNA. D genes are given only for firm matches. Clone size is stated in some rows and not others, as once, few, many or a class when expanded.

TRBJ2-3 | . | TRBV27 | TRBD1 | CASSSGTGNLGQYF | TGTGCCAGCAGTTCGGGGACAGGGAACCTGGGGCAGTATTTT
TRBJ2-7 | . | TRBV5-1 | TRBD1 | CASSASGTGVYEQYF | TGCGCCAGCAGCGCCTCCGGGACAGGGGTCTACGAGCAGTACTTC
TRBJ1-6 | . | TRBV5-1 | TRBD1 | CASCGQADSPLHF | TGCGCCAGCTGCGGACAGGCGGATTCACCCCTCCACTTT
TRBJ1-2 | . | TRBV12-5 | . | CASGLLGVSIDGYTF | TGTGCTAGTGGTTTGCTCGGTGTCTCTATAGATGGCTACACCTTC
TRBJ2-1 | . | TRBV5-4 | . | CASSFRSSYNEQFF | TGTGCCAGCAGCTTCCGGAGCTCCTACAATGAGCAGTTCTTC
TRBJ1-5 | . | TRBV4-1 | . | CASSQDRVQPQHF | TGCGCCAGCAGCCAAGACAGGGTTCAGCCCCAGCATTTT
TRBJ1-5 | . | TRBV15 | TRBD1 | CATSKDRARSNQPQHF | TGTGCCACCAGCAAAGACAGGGCGCGGAGCAATCAGCCCCAGCATTTT
TRBJ2-7 | once | TRBV12-3/TRBV12-4 | . | CASEGSSYEQYF | TGTGCCAGCGAGGGTAGCTCCTACGAGCAGTACTTC
TRBJ1-1 | . | TRBV7-9 | TRBD1 | CASSLGTGPVNTEAFF | TGTGCCAGCAGCTTAGGGACAGGTCCCGTGAACACTGAAGCTTTCTTT
TRBJ1-5 | few | TRBV4-1 | . | CASSQEGAYSNQPQHF | TGCGCCAGCAGCCAAGAAGGGGCTTATAGCAATCAGCCCCAGCATTTT
TRBJ2-1 | . | TRBV3-1/TRBV3-2 | . | CASSHLQNEQFF | TGTGCCAGCAGCCATTTACAGAATGAGCAGTTCTTC
TRBJ2-5 | . | TRBV4-2 | TRBD1 | CASSKEGKQGDETQYF | TGTGCCAGCAGCAAAGAGGGCAAACAGGGGGATGAGACCCAGTACTTC
TRBJ2-1 | . | TRBV10-1 | . | CASLRSGNTYNEQFF | TGCGCCAGCCTGAGGTCAGGGAATACCTACAATGAGCAGTTCTTC
TRBJ2-2 | once | TRBV7-9 | TRBD1 | CASRTRDRENTGELFF | TGTGCCAGCAGAACCCGTGACAGGGAGAACACCGGGGAGCTGTTTTTT
TRBJ2-7 | once | TRBV5-1 | . | CASSIRPMTSSYEQYF | TGCGCCAGCTCTATTCGGCCTATGACAAGCTCCTACGAGCAGTACTTC
TRBJ2-7 | once | TRBV27 | TRBD1 | CASSYLQGAYEQYF | TGTGCCAGCAGCTACCTCCAGGGGGCGTACGAGCAGTACTTC
TRBJ2-5 | . | TRBV6-5 | . | CASSPNRETQYF | TGTGCCAGCAGTCCGAACCGGGAGACCCAGTACTTC
TRBJ1-2 | . | TRBV28 | . | CASSFRTGPGYTF | TGTGCCAGCAGTTTTAGAACAGGACCCGGCTACACCTTC
TRBJ2-7 | . | TRBV19 | . | CASSPHGSGVYEQYF | TGTGCCAGTAGTCCTCACGGGTCAGGGGTTTACGAGCAGTACTTC
TRBJ2-7 | once | TRBV6-5 | TRBD2 | CASSYRSGGAEQYF | TGTGCCAGCAGTTACAGGAGCGGGGGGGCCGAGCAGTACTTC
TRBJ1-4 | . | TRBV6-1 | . | CASSEGSATNEKLFF | TGTGCCAGCAGTGAAGGCAGCGCAACTAATGAAAAACTGTTTTTT
TRBJ2-7 | . | TRBV7-8 | . | CASSLVGPLDEQYF | TGTGCCAGCAGCTTAGTGGGGCCGCTGGACGAGCAGTACTTC
TRBJ2-7 | once | TRBV7-9 | . | CASSSIAYEQYF | TGTGCCAGCAGCTCCATTGCCTACGAGCAGTACTTC
TRBJ1-3 | . | TRBV12-3/TRBV12-4 | . | CASSPRGGNTIYF | TGTGCCAGCAGCCCCCGCGGAGGAAACACCATATATTTT
TRBJ1-4 | . | TRBV4-3 | . | CASSQDRARYEKLFF | TGCGCCAGCAGCCAAGACAGGGCGCGATATGAAAAACTGTTTTTT
TRBJ2-5 | . | TRBV7-9 | . | CASSLGKGGGFETQYF | TGTGCCAGCAGCTTAGGAAAGGGAGGTGGTTTCGAGACCCAGTACTTC
TRBJ2-3 | . | TRBV5-1 | . | CASSLGGAPTDTQYF | TGCGCCAGCAGCTTGGGCGGGGCACCCACAGATACGCAGTATTTT
TRBJ2-3 | . | TRBV19 | TRBD2 | CASSIVSEGLFTDTQYF | TGTGCCAGTAGTATAGTATCTGAGGGACTATTCACAGATACGCAGTATTTT
TRBJ1-2 | . | TRBV5-4 | TRBD1 | CASSLKGQGFEYGYTF | TGTGCCAGCAGCTTGAAAGGACAGGGATTCGAGTATGGCTACACCTTC
TRBJ2-1 | . | TRBV5-6 | . | CASSFPLTPGGNNEQFF | TGTGCCAGCAGCTTCCCCCTGACTCCGGGGGGCAACAATGAGCAGTTCTTC
TRBJ1-6 | . | TRBV28 | . | CAIWGGLGRPLHF | TGTGCCATCTGGGGGGGGCTAGGTCGCCCCCTCCACTTT
TRBJ1-1 | . | TRBV5-1 | . | CASSPLGQNTEAFF | TGCGCCAGCAGCCCCTTGGGGCAGAACACTGAAGCTTTCTTT
TRBJ1-1 | few | TRBV9 | . | CASSPDLRARTEAFF | TGTGCCAGCAGCCCCGATTTACGAGCGAGGACTGAAGCTTTCTTT
TRBJ1-5 | . | TRBV6-5 | TRBD1 | CASRGGQTVEPQHF | TGTGCCAGCAGGGGGGGACAGACGGTCGAGCCCCAGCATTTT
TRBJ2-4 | once | TRBV19 | TRBD1 | CASSWTGSGNIQYF | TGTGCCAGTAGTTGGACAGGGTCGGGAAACATTCAGTACTTC
TRBJ2-1 | once | TRBV9 | . | CASSAPAQAGEQFF | TGTGCCAGCAGCGCCCCTGCCCAAGCCGGTGAGCAGTTCTTC
TRBJ2-1 | . | TRBV3-1/TRBV3-2 | . | CASSQFRSGGLNEQFF | TGTGCCAGCAGCCAATTCAGGTCAGGGGGGCTAAATGAGCAGTTCTTC
TRBJ2-3 | . | TRBV12-5 | TRBD2 | CASGLVESGRDSTDTQYF | TGTGCTAGTGGTTTGGTAGAGAGCGGGAGGGATAGCACAGATACGCAGTATTTT
TRBJ2-1 | . | TRBV11-3 | TRBD2 | CASSLGVAGGYEQFF | TGTGCCAGCAGCTTAGGGGTAGCGGGAGGCTATGAGCAGTTCTTC
TRBJ2-7 | . | TRBV18 | . | CASSPGGGEYEQYF | TGTGCCAGCTCACCAGGTGGGGGCGAGTACGAGCAGTACTTC
TRBJ1-1 | . | TRBV3-1/TRBV3-2 | . | CASSQYWEGTEAFF | TGTGCCAGCAGCCAATATTGGGAGGGGACTGAAGCTTTCTTT
TRBJ2-3 | . | TRBV19 | TRBD2 | CASGTSGVGTQYF | TGTGCCAGCGGGACTAGCGGGGTCGGTACGCAGTATTTT
TRBJ1-4 | . | TRBV30 | TRBD1 | CAWSVEGRGTEKLFF | TGTGCCTGGAGCGTTGAGGGCAGGGGGACTGAAAAACTGTTTTTT
TRBJ2-3 | once | TRBV19 | . | CASSIDRSTRMAF | TGTGCCAGTAGTATAGATCGTTCGACTAGAATGGCTTTT
TRBJ1-6 | . | TRBV9 | . | CASSTARHNNSPLHF | TGTGCCAGCAGTACGGCGCGGCATAATAATTCACCCCTCCACTTT
TRBJ2-3 | . | TRBV6-5 | . | CASALVPTDTQYF | TGTGCCAGCGCGTTGGTCCCCACAGATACGCAGTATTTT
TRBJ2-7 | . | TRBV9 | TRBD2 | CASSPSSGAAYEQYF | TGTGCCAGCAGCCCTTCTAGCGGGGCCGCCTACGAGCAGTACTTC
TRBJ1-3 | few | TRBV30 | . | CAWDGDSGNTIYF | TGTGCCTGGGACGGGGACTCTGGAAACACCATATATTTT
TRBJ2-1 | . | TRBV27 | TRBD1 | CASRGTGRGGYNEQFF | TGTGCCAGCAGGGGGACAGGGCGGGGAGGGTACAATGAGCAGTTCTTC
TRBJ2-7 | . | TRBV3-1/TRBV3-2 | . | CASSQGRGKQYF | TGTGCCAGCAGCCAAGGCAGGGGTAAGCAGTACTTC